Listed here are 24 T cell receptor beta chains from one sample, sequenced in a study of blood T cell repertoires in COVID-19. Sequencing was performed with immunoSEQ multiplex PCR; in TCRdb, only in-frame clones are kept and a portion is missing. The table shows 300,000 to 350,000 clones, with 87% occurring only once. What was sequenced was PBMCs or T cells enriched from blood (not recorded which). The receptors stem from a woman between 18 and 29 years old who had recovered from COVID-19.

This clone has a single count. The chain uses TRBV24-1 and TRBJ2-5; weak D call: TRBD2 (7 bases). V lost 9 bases, J lost 4 bases, and 20 bases lay in between. The CDR3 has 15 residues. Germline CDR1 reads KGHDR; CDR2 reads SFDVKD. For the CDR3, the DNA is TGTGCCACCTCGCGCCGGGGGGCGCTAGGAGAGACCCAGTACTTC. Translating gives CATSRRGALGETQYF.

Here the CDR3 reads CASSISSGRTLGTQYF. The CDR3 region has the DNA TGTGCCAGTAGTATCAGTAGCGGGAGAACCCTCGGTACGCAGTATTTT. The chain links TRBV19 to TRBJ2-3, with 9 positions matching TRBD2. Germline V gives CDR1 LNHDA, CDR2 SQIVND (reference sequence). V was pared by 3 bases and J by 8 bases, with 12 bases of the junction left unmatched. The CDR3 contains 16 residues.

The chain carries TRBV28 and TRBJ2-3; 13 bases line up with TRBD2. In germline, CDR1 is MDHEN, CDR2 SYDVKM. This CDR3 region has 17 residues. The V gene end was trimmed by 5 bases and the J gene end by 3 bases; junction bases not matched to a gene: 8. CDR3 protein: CASSASTSGRLTDTQYF. CDR3 bases: TGTGCCAGCAGTGCCTCGACTAGCGGGAGGTTGACAGATACGCAGTATTTT. The full variable domain, rest sourced from reference TRBV28 and TRBJ2-3, is DVKVTQSSRYLVKRTGEKVFLECVQDMDHENMFWYRQDPGLGLRLIYFSYDVKMKEKGDIPEGYSVSREKKERFSLILESASTNQTSMYLCASSASTSGRLTDTQYFGPGTRLTVL.

This clone was counted at least ten times. The chain recombines TRBV7-2 with TRBJ1-1; D not resolved. Between the trimmed V and J ends, which lost 1 base and 4 bases, there was a span of 10 bases. This CDR3 has 14 amino acids. Germline loops: CDR1 SGHTA, CDR2 FQGNSA. CDR3 amino acids: CASSLEQETTEAFF. The DNA for the CDR3 is TGTGCCAGCAGCTTAGAACAAGAAACCACTGAAGCTTTCTTT. The full variable domain, its missing parts supplied by reference TRBV7-2 and TRBJ1-1, is GAGVSQSPSNKVTEKGKDVELRCDPISGHTALYWYRQSLGQGLEFLIYFQGNSAPDKSGLPSDRFSAERTGGSVSTLTIQRTQQEDSAVYLCASSLEQETTEAFFGQGTRLTVV.

The chain has TRBV15 and TRBJ2-1; TRBD2 matches 8 bases. Germline values: CDR1 LNHNV, CDR2 YYDKDF (reference sequence). The CDR3 consists of 17 residues. V dropped 0 bases and J dropped 8; count of bases not matched to a gene: 12. The CDR3, as DNA: TGTGCCACCAGCAGAGATTACGCCCGACTAGCGAGCGATGAGCAGTTCTTC. Translation gives CATSRDYARLASDEQFF.

This sequence joins TRBV7-9 and TRBJ2-7; a possible D gene is TRBD2 (6 bases). The length of the CDR3 is 12 residues. Germline V gene data show CDR1 as SEHNR and CDR2 as FQNEAQ (reference sequence). Between the trimmed V and J ends, which lost 5 bases and 5 bases, there was a span of 10 bases. The CDR3 DNA reads as TGTGCCAGCAGCACGGGAGACCACGAGCAGTACTTC. Amino acids: CASSTGDHEQYF.

This chain connects TRBV2 to TRBJ1-2; 8 bases agree with TRBD1. J was trimmed by 8 bases and V by 4 bases; bases with no gene match: 18. Germline V CDR1 and CDR2: SNHLY, FYNNEI. The CDR3 runs to 17 residues. CDR3 nucleotide sequence: TGTGCCAGCAGTGGACCGGAACAGGGGGGACGGGCGAAGGGCTACACCTTC. It yields the protein CASSGPEQGGRAKGYTF. The whole variable domain, remainder taken from reference TRBV2 and TRBJ1-2, is EPEVTQTPSHQVTQMGQEVILRCVPISNHLYFYWYRQILGQKVEFLVSFYNNEISEKSEIFDDQFSVERPDGSNFTLKIRSTKLEDSAMYFCASSGPEQGGRAKGYTFGSGTRLTVV.

V and J are TRBV2 and TRBJ1-5; maybe TRBD1 (5 bases). The CDR3 has 13 residues. Trimming shortened V by 3 bases and J by 7 bases, and 10 bases separated the two germline ends. Germline CDR1 reads SNHLY; CDR2 reads FYNNEI. In DNA, the CDR3 is TGTGCCAGCAGTGACCAGGGTGGGCAGCCCCAGCATTTT. Encoded protein: CASSDQGGQPQHF.

This clone was counted once. The chain combines TRBV3-1 (or the pseudogene TRBV3-2) with TRBJ1-2; a weak D match, TRBD1 (5 bases). Germline CDR1 is LGHDT and CDR2 is YNNKEL (reference sequence). The germline V and J ends were trimmed by 4 bases and 5 bases, with 20 bases remaining between them. The CDR3 runs 16 residues. Here the CDR3 reads CASSRTTPGHTYGYTF. CDR3 sequence (DNA): TGTGCCAGCAGCCGAACAACGCCCGGACACACATATGGCTACACCTTC.

The V and J genes are TRBV7-9 and TRBJ2-7, with D tentatively TRBD2 (6 bases). The CDR3 extends over 17 amino acids. Germline V CDR1 and CDR2: SEHNR, FQNEAQ (reference sequence). Trimming removed 3 bases from V and 1 base from J, with 19 bases in between. The chain's CDR3 is CASSFVVGGLGSYEQYF. The CDR3, as DNA: TGTGCCAGCAGCTTTGTTGTGGGAGGTCTTGGGTCCTACGAGCAGTACTTC.

The J gene is TRBJ1-2, the V gene TRBV25-1; unclear D gene. The CDR3 contains 14 residues. The germline V and J ends were trimmed by 1 base and 0 bases, with 6 bases remaining between them. Germline V gene sequence: CDR1 MGHDK, CDR2 SYGVNS. CDR3 in DNA: TGTGCCAGCAGTGAATGGGGAGCTAACTATGGCTACACCTTC. As protein: CASSEWGANYGYTF.

A note on this clone: Distinct nucleotide sequences in the sample also encode this CDR3. The chain is built from TRBV7-2 and TRBJ2-7, with a tentative D call TRBD1 (6 bases). Looked up from germline, CDR1 is SGHTA and CDR2 is FQGNSA. The germline V and J ends were trimmed by 5 bases and 1 base, with 12 bases remaining between them. The length of the CDR3 is 14 residues. The CDR3 loop is CASSPRQASYEQYF. DNA for the CDR3: TGTGCCAGCAGCCCGCGACAGGCATCCTACGAGCAGTACTTC.

This chain links TRBV7-8 with TRBJ2-7, with TRBD1 identical over 8 bases. CDR3 length: 15 residues. With V trimmed by 1 base and J by 4 bases, 6 bases remained unmatched. Germline V gene lookup returns CDR1 SGHVS and CDR2 FQNEAQ. The CDR3 nucleotides read TGTGCCAGCAGCTTAGAACAGGGGGTATCTTACGAGCAGTACTTC. Translation gives CASSLEQGVSYEQYF.

The chain recombines TRBV2 with TRBJ2-3; no reliable D call. Per germline, CDR1 SNHLY and CDR2 FYNNEI. This CDR3 region has 12 residues. V gave up 5 bases and J gave up 4 bases, with 7 bases separating them. CDR3 residues: CASSMWPDTQYF. The CDR3 DNA follows: TGTGCCAGCAGTATGTGGCCAGATACGCAGTATTTT.

This clone was observed a few times. The CDR3: CASSQDTAGNTIYF. The DNA of the CDR3 is TGCGCCAGCAGCCAAGATACAGCTGGAAACACCATATATTTT. The J gene is TRBJ1-3, the V gene TRBV4-3; D remains ambiguous. Trimming took 0 bases from V and 2 from J, leaving 5 bases between them. The CDR3 sequence is 14 residues long. Germline lookup yields CDR1 LGHNA and CDR2 YSLEER.

The chain carries TRBV4-3 and TRBJ1-2; TRBD1 matches 12 bases. Trimming took 3 bases from V and 3 from J; bases not matched to a gene: 2. This CDR3 has 15 amino acids. Germline V gene data show CDR1 as LGHNA and CDR2 as YSLEER. The CDR3 here is CASSQGQGADYGYTF. In nucleotides, the CDR3 is TGCGCCAGCAGCCAGGGACAGGGGGCGGACTATGGCTACACCTTC.

The chain has TRBV27 and TRBJ2-5; D might be TRBD2 (6 bases). CDR3 length: 16 amino acids. Germline V CDR1 and CDR2: MNHEY, SMNVEV (reference sequence). V gave up 6 bases and J gave up 5 bases, with 22 bases separating them. CDR3 in amino acids: CASRRIRVGGEETQYF. The CDR3 DNA sequence: TGTGCCAGCAGAAGAATCCGAGTGGGAGGCGAGGAGACCCAGTACTTC.

The rearrangement links TRBV28 to TRBJ1-5; a weak D match, TRBD1 (5 bases). CDR1 is MDHEN and CDR2 is SYDVKM in the germline V gene. V was cut by 4 bases and J by 7 bases, with 17 bases left in between. The length of the CDR3 is 15 residues. In nucleotides, the CDR3 is TGTGCCAGCAGTTCCCCCCAGGGAGGAAAGCAGCCCCAGCATTTT. The encoded protein is CASSSPQGGKQPQHF.

This chain joins TRBV30 and TRBJ2-1; D is ambiguous. Trimming pared 1 base from V and 7 bases from J, leaving 8 bases between. CDR3 length: 12 amino acids. Germline CDR1 is GTSNPN and CDR2 is SVGIG (reference sequence). CDR3 loop: CAWSDSENEQFF. Written as DNA, the CDR3 is TGTGCCTGGAGTGACAGTGAGAATGAGCAGTTCTTC.

The chain has TRBV6-5 and TRBJ2-3, with a tentative D call TRBD1 (5 bases). The V end lost 9 bases, the J end lost 5 bases, and 18 bases lay between the germline ends. Germline V gives CDR1 MNHEY, CDR2 SVGAGI. The CDR3 sequence is 14 residues long. CDR3: CARDQGMLGDTQYF. In nucleotides, the CDR3 is TGTGCCAGGGACCAGGGCATGTTGGGAGATACGCAGTATTTT.

This clone was picked up one time. This may arise from a read error, as a much more abundant clone is one base away. J is TRBJ1-2 and V is TRBV7-3, with TRBD1 identical over 7 bases. Germline lookup yields CDR1 SGHTA and CDR2 FQGTGA. CDR3 length: 13 amino acids. V trimming: 4 bases; J trimming: 4 bases; junction bases outside the gene matches: 3. CDR3 amino acids: CASSSGQIYGYTF. The DNA for the CDR3 is TGTGCCAGCAGCTCGGGACAGATCTATGGCTACACCTTC. The whole variable domain, remainder taken from reference TRBV7-3 and TRBJ1-2, is GAGVSQTPSNKVTEKGKYVELRCDPISGHTALYWYRQSLGQGPEFLIYFQGTGAADDSGLPNDRFFAVRPEGSVSTLKIQRTERGDSAVYLCASSSGQIYGYTFGSGTRLTVV.

The V gene is TRBV29-1, the J gene TRBJ2-1; the match to TRBD2 covers 11 bases. Germline-derived CDR1 and CDR2 are SQVTM and ANQGSEA. The CDR3 has 23 amino acids. Unmatched junction bases numbered 25, after V lost 3 bases and J lost 0 bases. For the CDR3, the DNA is TGCAGCGTTGAGGACTCAGGACAGGGTTTCTGGACTAGCGGGCTGAGCTCCTACAATGAGCAGTTCTTC. Encoded protein: CSVEDSGQGFWTSGLSSYNEQFF.

For this clone: Different DNA sequences within this sample yield the same CDR3. This chain connects TRBV5-1 to TRBJ2-5; D not resolved. Deletions cut 0 bases from V and 5 bases from J, with 8 bases between. The CDR3 is 13 amino acids. Looked up from germline, CDR1 is SGHRS and CDR2 is YFSETQ. Written as DNA, the CDR3 is TGCGCCAGCAGCTTGGCCCCCGAGGAGACCCAGTACTTC. Encoded protein: CASSLAPEETQYF. Supplemented by reference TRBV5-1 and TRBJ2-5, the full variable domain reads KAGVTQTPRYLIKTRGQQVTLSCSPISGHRSVSWYQQTPGQGLQFLFEYFSETQRNKGNFPGRFSGRQFSNSRSEMNVSTLELGDSALYLCASSLAPEETQYFGPGTRLLVL.

This clone has a handful of counts. This chain joins TRBV18 and TRBJ2-5; D is possibly TRBD2 (5 bases). V lost 0 bases and J lost 5, with 7 bases in between. Germline-derived CDR1 and CDR2 are KGHSH and LQKENI. The length of the CDR3 is 13 residues. CDR3 amino acids: CASSPPRGETQYF. CDR3 nucleotides: TGTGCCAGCTCACCACCGAGAGGGGAGACCCAGTACTTC. The full variable domain, completed using reference TRBV18 and TRBJ2-5, is NAGVMQNPRHLVRRRGQEARLRCSPMKGHSHVYWYRQLPEEGLKFMVYLQKENIIDESGMPKERFSAEFPKEGPSILRIQQVVRGDSAAYFCASSPPRGETQYFGPGTRLLVL.